This is a list of T cell receptor beta chains from one sample in a study of graft-versus-host responses after intestinal transplantation. Profiled with immunoSEQ multiplex PCR; TCRdb holds only in-frame clones, not every one. This repertoire shows about 110,000 clones, roughly nine tenths found once; its top ten account for roughly 0.23%. Antigens of these TCRs are unknown. This specimen consisted of unstimulated CD4+ T cells sorted from spleen or lymph node cells, obtained before transplant. Source of these receptors: a human donor who was the organ donor for an intestinal transplant. CDR3s include the opening cysteine and the closing phenylalanine or tryptophan. D genes are given only for firm matches. Clone sizes are given selectively: once, few, many, or a class where the clone is expanded.

d_gene,j_gene,v_gene,abundance,len,CDR3aa,CDR3nt
-,TRBJ1-1,TRBV6-4,-,15,CASRPSGAGGTEAFF,TGTGCCAGCAGGCCGAGTGGGGCCGGGGGCACTGAAGCTTTCTTT
-,TRBJ1-2,TRBV28,-,12,CASSLSLAGVTF,TGTGCCAGCAGTTTGTCGCTAGCGGGAGTAACCTTC
TRBD1,TRBJ1-1,TRBV25-1,-,15,CASSDGTGAGTEAFF,TGTGCCAGCAGTGACGGGACAGGGGCAGGGACTGAAGCTTTCTTT
TRBD1,TRBJ2-1,TRBV9,-,15,CASSPRGQVYNEQFF,TGTGCCAGCAGCCCCCGGGGACAGGTATACAATGAGCAGTTCTTC
-,TRBJ2-5,TRBV5-1,-,16,CASSLMAGRGQETQYF,TGCGCCAGCAGCTTGATGGCAGGAAGGGGCCAAGAGACCCAGTACTTC
TRBD1,TRBJ1-2,TRBV9,-,16,CASSFYQRDRADGYTF,TGTGCCAGCAGCTTCTATCAAAGGGACAGGGCTGATGGCTACACCTTC
-,TRBJ1-2,TRBV10-3,-,13,CAISIEGSYGYTF,TGTGCCATCAGTATCGAGGGATCGTATGGCTACACCTTC
-,TRBJ1-1,TRBV7-9,few,15,CASSLAPPLNTEAFF,TGTGCCAGCAGCTTAGCGCCTCCCTTGAACACTGAAGCTTTCTTT
TRBD1,TRBJ2-7,TRBV4-2,-,15,CASSQGDRGGYEQYF,TGTGCCAGCAGCCAAGGGGACAGGGGGGGATACGAGCAGTACTTC
-,TRBJ1-4,TRBV4-2,-,13,CASSQVREGKLFF,TGTGCCAGCAGCCAAGTCCGGGAGGGGAAACTGTTTTTT
TRBD1,TRBJ2-1,TRBV30,once,13,CAWVGQGLDEQFF,TGTGCCTGGGTGGGACAGGGACTGGATGAGCAGTTCTTC
-,TRBJ1-5,TRBV6-5,-,13,CASSYEARQPQHF,TGTGCCAGCAGTTATGAGGCTAGACAGCCCCAGCATTTT
-,TRBJ1-2,TRBV5-4,-,13,CASSTQGKHGYTF,TGTGCCAGCAGCACGCAGGGGAAGCATGGCTACACCTTC
-,TRBJ2-6,TRBV4-1,-,16,CASSTRQVSGANVLTF,TGCGCCAGCAGCACCCGACAGGTCTCTGGGGCCAACGTCCTGACTTTC
-,TRBJ2-1,TRBV30,-,14,CAWSVLSSYNEQFF,TGTGCCTGGAGTGTACTGAGCTCCTACAATGAGCAGTTCTTC